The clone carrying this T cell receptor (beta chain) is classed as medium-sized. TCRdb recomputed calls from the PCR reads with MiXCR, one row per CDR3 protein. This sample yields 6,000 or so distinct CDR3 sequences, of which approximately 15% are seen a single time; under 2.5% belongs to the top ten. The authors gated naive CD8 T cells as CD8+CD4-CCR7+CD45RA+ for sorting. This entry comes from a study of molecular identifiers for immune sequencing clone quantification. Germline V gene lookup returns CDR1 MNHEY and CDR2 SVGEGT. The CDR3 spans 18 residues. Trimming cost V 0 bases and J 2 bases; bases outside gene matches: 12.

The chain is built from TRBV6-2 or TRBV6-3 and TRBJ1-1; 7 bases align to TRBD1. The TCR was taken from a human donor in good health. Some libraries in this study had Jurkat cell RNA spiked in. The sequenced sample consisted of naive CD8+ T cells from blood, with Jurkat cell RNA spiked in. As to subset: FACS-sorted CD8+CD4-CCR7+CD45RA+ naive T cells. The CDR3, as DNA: TGTGCCAGCAGTTACTCGAGGGGAACAGGGGCGGCCAACACTGAAGCTTTCTTT. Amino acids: CASSYSRGTGAANTEAFF.